This T cell receptor beta chain was documented in a study of blood T cell repertoires in COVID-19 (dated by TCRdb to the early 2020s). About the study as a whole: Samples from collaborators originated in the United States, Italy and Spain and spanned both the acute and convalescent phases of COVID-19. The material from the prospective study consisted of cDNA or gDNA derived from T cells, B-cell-depleted T cells, or PBMCs. Deeply sampled blood TCRbeta repertoires from subjects exposed to, actively infected with, or recovered from COVID-19 were included in the dataset. A freely available public database, intended as a resource for researchers studying the immune response to SARS-CoV-2, is where the repertoires were released. The samples were drawn from two sources: the first 160 participants of the ongoing ImmuneRACE study, and about 1,300 subjects contributed by 6 global collaborators. Nearly every sample came with metadata listing a de-identified subject ID, COVID-19 status, age in years and sex. Where available, HLA class I and class II types were obtained from metadata supplied by the sample provider rather than from assay-based typing.

What the research found in general, with its limitations: Clinical and demographic metadata were provided uncurated, with the amount varying by source and participant.

TCRbeta CDR3 regions were amplified from genomic DNA using the immunoSEQ Assay, a bias-controlled multiplex PCR. Per the source publication's procedure: Nucleated cell counts per sample were estimated from amplification of reference gene primers within the assay. To quantify the absolute abundance of each unique TCRbeta CDR3 rearrangement, sequence reads were collapsed and filtered. For each sample, productive Simpson clonality was calculated as the square root of Simpson's diversity index over productive rearrangements. The immuneACCESS repertoire file appears here via TCRdb, limited to in-frame rearrangements. These files lack a portion of the clones; in checked studies, under half of the deficit traces to unresolved V genes, and the cause of the others is not known. Clone size and V and J calls were adopted from that table, with D and trimming inferred from the DNA. This sample holds 310,000 or so clones; around 86% were observed only once. The ten biggest clones cover over 1% of the sample.

This clone was counted a few times. Its antigen remains undetermined. No quality values exist for individual bases; no much larger clone is one base distant. Collaborating institutions collected whole blood in K2EDTA tubes following their own protocols. For TCRbeta analysis, collaborator samples were shipped as frozen whole blood, as isolated PBMCs, or as DNA extracted from either sample type. The sequence was obtained from a man aged 65 to 79 with acute or convalescent COVID-19. Sequencing was performed on peripheral blood.

The DNA is TGTGCCACCAGCAGAGATCGGCGACAGGGGAACAATTCACCCCTCCACTTT. Its translation reads: CATSRDRRQGNNSPLHF. The sequence is built from TRBV15 and TRBJ1-6, with 8 junctional bases fitting TRBD1. Looking up the germline V gene (reference sequence) yields CDR1 LNHNV and CDR2 YYDKDF. Including the terminal cysteine and phenylalanine, the CDR3 comprises 17 residues. Just the 51-base CDR3 DNA is kept, in frame starting at base 1. Ends trimmed: V by 0 bases, J by 7 bases; bases unmatched to a gene: 8.